The 29 T cell receptor beta chains presented below share a single source sample, sequenced in a study of blood T cell repertoires in COVID-19. TCRdb's table, derived via immunoSEQ multiplex PCR, lists solely in-frame clones and lacks some. The sample has 250,000 to 350,000 clones, around 85% seen once. Sequencing used peripheral blood. The source is a human donor with COVID-19, enrolled during active disease. The donor label of this sample is uncertain.

This chain joins TRBV5-4 and TRBJ2-7; TRBD2 matches 9 bases. After removal of 4 bases from V and 2 bases from J, the junction contained 10 bases not matched to a gene. The CDR3 consists of 16 residues. Germline V gene lookup returns CDR1 SGHNT and CDR2 YYREEE (reference sequence). The CDR3 DNA sequence: TGTGCCAGCAGCCCGACTAGCGGAGACCTCACCTACGAGCAGTACTTC. Translation gives CASSPTSGDLTYEQYF.

This clone came up once. CDR3 in amino acids: CASSTFGQGISNQPQHF. The CDR3 region has the DNA TGTGCCAGTAGTACCTTTGGACAGGGGATTAGCAATCAGCCCCAGCATTTT. The rearrangement uses TRBV19 and TRBJ1-5, with 9 bases that match TRBD1. This CDR3 is 17 amino acids long. V dropped 4 bases and J dropped 0; count of bases not matched to a gene: 7. Germline V CDR1 and CDR2: LNHDA, SQIVND (reference sequence).

The genes are TRBV29-1 and TRBJ2-5; TRBD1 aligns across 8 bases. The V gene end was trimmed by 6 bases and the J gene end by 5 bases; junction bases not matched to a gene: 14. Per germline, CDR1 SQVTM and CDR2 ANQGSEA. The CDR3 covers 15 residues. The CDR3 sequence: CSVDRSGGLWETQYF. CDR3 DNA sequence: TGCAGCGTCGACCGGTCAGGGGGCCTGTGGGAGACCCAGTACTTC.

The V call is TRBV6-1, the J call TRBJ2-7; 9 bases are shared with TRBD2. The CDR3 runs 13 residues. V gave up 10 bases and J gave up 6 bases; unmatched junction bases: 10. Germline V gene sequence: CDR1 MNHNS, CDR2 SASEGT. The CDR3 DNA reads as TGTGCCACCCAGACTAGCGGCCCTGGCGAGCAGTACTTC. Translating gives CATQTSGPGEQYF.

The rearrangement links TRBV28 to TRBJ1-1, with 7 positions matching TRBD1. The length of the CDR3 is 16 residues. Trimming took 6 bases from V and 1 from J; bases not matched to a gene: 11. Germline CDR1 reads MDHEN; CDR2 reads SYDVKM. CDR3 loop: CASRGTAGGWNTEAFF. The CDR3 DNA is TGTGCCAGCAGGGGAACTGCAGGGGGTTGGAACACTGAAGCTTTCTTT.

The genes are TRBV28 and TRBJ1-4, with unresolved D. The CDR3 totals 13 residues. The V and J ends lost 6 bases and 15 bases respectively, with 20 bases between them. CDR1 is MDHEN and CDR2 is SYDVKM in the germline V gene. The CDR3 DNA sequence: TGTGCCAGCAGCGATAGCCGCAGGTTACTAGTGTTTTTT. As protein: CASSDSRRLLVFF.

The chain combines TRBV6-5 with TRBJ1-2; 8 bases map to TRBD1. The CDR3 is 14 residues long. In germline, CDR1 is MNHEY, CDR2 SVGAGI. The trim removed 0 bases at V and 8 bases at J, leaving 5 bases unmatched. The CDR3 coding sequence is TGTGCCAGCAGTTACTCTCAGGGGGCGCAGGGCTACACCTTC. Protein product: CASSYSQGAQGYTF.

The chain couples TRBV30 to TRBJ1-5; D gene ambiguous. V shed 3 bases and J shed 0 bases, with 9 bases lying between them. Germline CDR1 is GTSNPN and CDR2 is SVGIG (reference sequence). CDR3 size: 14 residues. CDR3 residues: CAWSELNSNQPQHF. In DNA form, the CDR3 reads TGTGCCTGGAGCGAACTCAATAGCAATCAGCCCCAGCATTTT.

The CDR3: CASSKGLAGGYNEQFF. CDR3 coding DNA: TGTGCCAGCAGCAAGGGTCTAGCGGGAGGATACAATGAGCAGTTCTTC. The chain couples TRBV11-2 to TRBJ2-1; TRBD2 aligns across 11 bases. From germline, CDR1 is SGHAT and CDR2 FQNNGV. This CDR3 is 16 amino acids long. Losses at the gene ends were 5 bases for V and 4 bases for J; bases not matched to a gene: 7. The variable domain in full, with the rest retrieved from reference TRBV11-2 and TRBJ2-1, is EAGVAQSPRYKIIEKRQSVAFWCNPISGHATLYWYQQILGQGPKLLIQFQNNGVVDDSQLPKDRFSAERLKGVDSTLKIQPAKLEDSAVYLCASSKGLAGGYNEQFFGPGTRLTVL.

The chain recombines TRBV7-2 with TRBJ2-1, with 9 nucleotides matching TRBD2. Germline V lookup: CDR1 SGHTA, CDR2 FQGNSA. The CDR3 has 15 amino acids. Unmatched junction bases numbered 9, after V lost 6 bases and J lost 6 bases. This CDR3 reads CASSSAGGTGNEQFF. CDR3 nucleotides: TGTGCCAGCAGTTCAGCGGGAGGTACTGGCAATGAGCAGTTCTTC.

V is TRBV28 and J is TRBJ1-5; D is unresolved. CDR3 length: 12 amino acids. The germline V gene has CDR1 MDHEN and CDR2 SYDVKM. The V end lost 6 bases, the J end lost 6 bases, and 9 bases lay between the germline ends. CDR3: CASSSSSQPQHF. The DNA for the CDR3 is TGTGCCAGCAGCTCATCGAGTCAGCCCCAGCATTTT.

The rearrangement uses TRBV7-8 and TRBJ2-5; 9 bases match TRBD2. The V and J ends lost 2 bases and 1 base, in that order; junction bases with no gene match: 11. Germline V CDR1 and CDR2: SGHVS, FQNEAQ. The CDR3 runs 18 residues. CDR3 coding DNA: TGTGCCAGCAGCTTATCAGGGGGAGCAGCGGGGGGCCAAGAGACCCAGTACTTC. Translation gives CASSLSGGAAGGQETQYF.

This clone appeared a few times. The CDR3, as DNA: TGTGCCAGCAGCTTAGAAGGAGTCTCTGGAAACACCATATATTTT. Translated, it gives CASSLEGVSGNTIYF. J is TRBJ1-3 and V is TRBV11-2; no reliable D call. CDR1 SGHAT and CDR2 FQNNGV come from the germline V gene. This CDR3 comprises 15 residues. The ends were cut back, 0 bases at V and 0 bases at J, with 6 bases in the middle.

The chain recombines TRBV29-1 with TRBJ2-5; TRBD1 is a possible D gene (8 bases). The CDR3 has 13 residues. V lost 4 bases and J lost 4, with 13 bases in between. The germline V gene encodes CDR1 SQVTM and CDR2 ANQGSEA. CDR3 amino acids: CSVGNRGGETQYF. The CDR3 coding sequence is TGCAGCGTTGGAAACAGGGGGGGAGAGACCCAGTACTTC.

V usage is TRBV29-1 and J usage is TRBJ1-1, with a weak D call TRBD1 (5 bases). V lost 7 bases and J lost 1, with 16 bases in between. Germline V CDR1 and CDR2: SQVTM, ANQGSEA. The CDR3 is 14 residues long. As DNA, the CDR3 is TGCAGCGGTCAGTTAGGGGAGGGGAACACTGAAGCTTTCTTT. This translates into CSGQLGEGNTEAFF.

This clone came up a few times. CDR3 coding DNA: TGTGCCAGCTCACCAAGGGGAGCGGGAGTTAACACCGGGGAGCTGTTTTTT. This gives the protein CASSPRGAGVNTGELFF. The J gene is TRBJ2-2, the V gene TRBV18, with TRBD2 identical over 8 bases. Germline values: CDR1 KGHSH, CDR2 LQKENI. The CDR3 consists of 17 residues. V was clipped by 2 bases and J by 2 bases; unmatched bases: 7.

The chain couples TRBV2 to TRBJ1-6; the D is unclear. V was shortened by 8 bases and J by 7 bases, with 12 bases between the two germline ends. Germline V lookup: CDR1 SNHLY, CDR2 FYNNEI. This CDR3 has 13 amino acids. The CDR3 reads CASEGVTNSPLHF. Here the CDR3 DNA reads TGTGCCAGCGAGGGAGTCACGAATTCACCCCTCCACTTT.

V is TRBV19 and J is TRBJ1-1; 7 bases are shared with TRBD1. The CDR3 runs to 12 residues. Germline CDR1 reads LNHDA; CDR2 reads SQIVND (reference sequence). V shed 5 bases, J shed 11 bases, and the junction held 8 bases outside the gene matches. The CDR3 protein is CASSSTGVGAFF. DNA for the CDR3: TGTGCCAGTAGTTCCACAGGGGTGGGGGCTTTCTTT.

CDR3 sequence: CASSVTSGPAYEQYF. The DNA for the CDR3 is TGTGCCAGCAGCGTGACTAGCGGGCCTGCCTACGAGCAGTACTTC. V gene TRBV5-4 combines with J gene TRBJ2-7; TRBD2 aligns across 10 bases. V trimming: 4 bases; J trimming: 2 bases; junction bases outside the gene matches: 6. The V gene's germline CDR1 is SGHNT and CDR2 YYREEE (reference sequence). The CDR3 covers 15 residues.

This chain links TRBV5-1 with TRBJ2-5; D possibly corresponds to TRBD2 (6 bases). This CDR3 is built from 16 residues. The V and J ends lost 5 bases and 4 bases respectively, with 21 bases between them. Germline loops: CDR1 SGHRS, CDR2 YFSETQ. The CDR3 DNA is TGCGCCAGCAGTACGGGCGGGGCCGAGCGGGTAGAGACCCAGTACTTC. Translation gives CASSTGGAERVETQYF.

The rearrangement uses TRBV5-1 and TRBJ1-6; D is perhaps TRBD1 (6 bases). The CDR3 loop spans 18 amino acids. V was shortened by 3 bases and J by 2 bases, with 18 bases between the two germline ends. CDR1 and CDR2 from the germline V gene are SGHRS and YFSETQ. CDR3 in DNA: TGCGCCAGCAGCTCCCCAGCGGGACAACCTACCTATAATTCACCCCTCCACTTT. This codes for CASSSPAGQPTYNSPLHF.

The chain couples TRBV2 to TRBJ2-1, with 13 nucleotides matching TRBD2. CDR3 length: 15 residues. The germline gives CDR1 SNHLY, CDR2 FYNNEI. V gave up 6 bases and J gave up 7 bases; unmatched junction bases: 6. The CDR3 coding sequence is TGTGCCAGCAGAAGGACTAGCGGGAGCAGGAATGAGCAGTTCTTC. It encodes CASRRTSGSRNEQFF.

The chain employs TRBV6-2 or TRBV6-3 and TRBJ2-1, with D tentatively TRBD1 (5 bases). The germline CDR1 and CDR2 sequences are MNHEY and SVGEGT. Trimming shortened V by 5 bases and J by 10 bases, and 12 bases separated the two germline ends. This CDR3 has 12 residues. This chain's CDR3 is CASSRPGLEQFF. The DNA of the CDR3 is TGTGCCAGCAGTCGTCCAGGGTTAGAGCAGTTCTTC.

The rearrangement links TRBV30 to TRBJ1-4; D gene uncertain. From germline, CDR1 is GTSNPN and CDR2 SVGIG (reference sequence). CDR3 length equals 14 residues. The germline V and J ends were trimmed by 2 bases and 1 base, with 8 bases remaining between them. This chain's CDR3 is CAWSQVQTNEKLFF. CDR3 sequence (DNA): TGTGCCTGGAGTCAGGTACAAACTAATGAAAAACTGTTTTTT.

The V and J genes are TRBV4-3 and TRBJ2-1; 9 bases are a match to TRBD2. CDR3 length: 16 residues. V lost 5 bases, J lost 5 bases, and 10 bases stayed unmatched. CDR1 is LGHNA and CDR2 is YSLEER in the germline V gene. CDR3 nucleotide sequence: TGCGCCAGCAGCTCCTCCGGGACTAGCCCAAACAATGAGCAGTTCTTC. Protein: CASSSSGTSPNNEQFF.

The chain joins TRBV6-4 to TRBJ2-1, with D possibly matching TRBD2 (6 bases). The CDR3 extends over 15 amino acids. From germline, CDR1 is MRHNA and CDR2 SNTAGT. The ends were cut back, 4 bases at V and 5 bases at J, with 15 bases in the middle. The CDR3 sequence is CASSAGTRGNNEQFF. In DNA, the CDR3 is TGTGCCAGCAGTGCGGGGACCCGGGGGAACAATGAGCAGTTCTTC.

The chain combines TRBV2 with TRBJ1-2; 8 bases are a match to TRBD1. CDR3 length: 13 residues. Looked up from germline, CDR1 is SNHLY and CDR2 is FYNNEI. V was clipped by 4 bases and J by 7 bases; unmatched bases: 5. Here the CDR3 DNA reads TGTGCCAGCAGTGTCGGGACAGGACGTGGCTACACCTTC. This sequence encodes CASSVGTGRGYTF.

The rearrangement joins TRBV19 to TRBJ2-1; 11 positions match TRBD1. After removal of 6 bases from V and 8 bases from J, the junction contained 15 bases not matched to a gene. Germline V gene data show CDR1 as LNHDA and CDR2 as SQIVND (reference sequence). The CDR3 is 17 residues long. As DNA, the CDR3 is TGTGCCAGTAGCATCACAGGACAGGGGGCCCCCCTGTATGAGCAGTTCTTC. It encodes CASSITGQGAPLYEQFF.

The genes are TRBV27 and TRBJ2-1; 7 bases are shared with TRBD1. The CDR3 consists of 16 residues. Germline V gives CDR1 MNHEY, CDR2 SMNVEV (reference sequence). The V segment lost 3 bases and the J segment 1 base; nucleotides outside the gene matches: 6. The CDR3 region is CASSFAGGKSYNEQFF. The CDR3 DNA sequence: TGTGCCAGCAGTTTTGCAGGGGGAAAGTCCTACAATGAGCAGTTCTTC.